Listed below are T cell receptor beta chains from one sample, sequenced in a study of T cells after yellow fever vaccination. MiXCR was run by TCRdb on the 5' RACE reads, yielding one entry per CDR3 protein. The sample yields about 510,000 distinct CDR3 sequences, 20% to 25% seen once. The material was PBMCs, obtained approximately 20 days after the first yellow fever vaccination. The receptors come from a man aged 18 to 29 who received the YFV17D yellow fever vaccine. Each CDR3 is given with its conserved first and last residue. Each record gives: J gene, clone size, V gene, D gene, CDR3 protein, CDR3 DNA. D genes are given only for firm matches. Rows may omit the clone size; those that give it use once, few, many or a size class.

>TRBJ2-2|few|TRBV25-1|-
CASSDGNGVGGELFF
TGTGCCAGCAGTGACGGGAACGGGGTTGGCGGGGAGCTGTTTTTT
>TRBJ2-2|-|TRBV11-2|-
CASSLGSRGSTGELFF
TGTGCCAGCAGCTTAGGATCGCGGGGTTCCACCGGGGAGCTGTTTTTT
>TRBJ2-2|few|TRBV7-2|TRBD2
CASSRLHLTLAGGGNTGELFF
TGTGCCAGCAGCCGCCTTCACCTGACACTAGCGGGGGGTGGTAACACCGGGGAGCTGTTTTTT
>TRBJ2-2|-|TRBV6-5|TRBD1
CASSYGRDRGNTGELFF
TGTGCCAGCAGTTACGGACGAGACAGGGGGAACACCGGGGAGCTGTTTTTT
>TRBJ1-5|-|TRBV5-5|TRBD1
CASSSGTEQLPQHF
TGTGCCAGCAGCTCCGGGACAGAGCAGCTGCCCCAGCATTTT
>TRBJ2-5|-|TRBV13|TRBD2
CASSRLAQETQYF
TGTGCCAGCAGCAGACTAGCCCAAGAGACCCAGTACTTC
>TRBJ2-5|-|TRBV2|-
CASSEILVETQYF
TGTGCCAGCAGTGAAATACTCGTAGAGACCCAGTACTTC
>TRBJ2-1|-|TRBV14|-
CASSQVVRESSYNEQFF
TGTGCCAGCAGCCAAGTCGTCAGGGAAAGCTCCTACAATGAGCAGTTCTTC
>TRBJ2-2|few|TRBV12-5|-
CASGFNTERTGELFF
TGTGCTAGTGGTTTTAACACCGAGCGCACCGGGGAGCTGTTTTTT
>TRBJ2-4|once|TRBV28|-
CASSSRVRRVAKNIQYF
TGTGCCAGCAGCTCCCGCGTAAGGAGGGTGGCCAAAAACATTCAGTACTTC
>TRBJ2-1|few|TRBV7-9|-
CASSLAVLTGNEQFF
TGTGCCAGCAGCTTAGCGGTACTCACGGGCAATGAGCAGTTCTTC
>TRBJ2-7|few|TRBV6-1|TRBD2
CASKTFGGAYEQYF
TGTGCCAGCAAAACATTCGGGGGGGCCTACGAGCAGTACTTC
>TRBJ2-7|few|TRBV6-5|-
CASSHKGGREQYF
TGTGCCAGCAGTCATAAAGGGGGGCGCGAGCAGTACTTC
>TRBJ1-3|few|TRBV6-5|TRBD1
CASSSYTGVTSGNTIYF
TGTGCCAGCAGTTCCTATACAGGGGTGACCTCTGGAAACACCATATATTTT
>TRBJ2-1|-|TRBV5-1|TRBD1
CASSLGLGQGFYNEQFF
TGCGCCAGCAGCTTGGGTTTGGGACAGGGGTTCTACAATGAGCAGTTCTTC
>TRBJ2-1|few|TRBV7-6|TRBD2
CASSSTSGGVVEQFF
TGTGCCAGCAGCTCGACTAGCGGGGGGGTGGTTGAGCAGTTCTTC
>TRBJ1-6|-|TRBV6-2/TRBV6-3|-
CASSYTGRDNSPLHF
TGTGCCAGCAGTTACACCGGACGGGATAATTCACCCCTCCACTTT
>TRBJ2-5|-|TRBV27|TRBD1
CASSSILQGAVETQYF
TGTGCCAGCAGTTCCATTTTACAGGGGGCGGTTGAGACCCAGTACTTC
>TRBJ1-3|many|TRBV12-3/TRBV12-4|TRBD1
CASKDRGVFTGNTIYF
TGTGCCAGCAAGGACAGGGGGGTTTTCACTGGAAACACCATATATTTT
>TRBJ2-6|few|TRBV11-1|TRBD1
CASSRTKTDTGGPGANVLTF
TGTGCCAGCAGCAGGACTAAGACAGACACAGGGGGCCCTGGGGCCAACGTCCTGACTTTC
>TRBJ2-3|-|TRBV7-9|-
CASSPWDPRTDTQYF
TGTGCCAGCAGCCCCTGGGACCCGCGCACAGATACGCAGTATTTT
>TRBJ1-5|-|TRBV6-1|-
CASSDTNTNQPQHF
TGTGCCAGCAGTGACACGAACACCAATCAGCCCCAGCATTTT
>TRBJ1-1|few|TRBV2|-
CASSVRVDTEAFF
TGTGCCAGCAGTGTTAGGGTCGACACTGAAGCTTTCTTT
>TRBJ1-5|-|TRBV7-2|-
CASSSWLYQPQHF
TGTGCCAGCAGCTCCTGGCTGTATCAGCCCCAGCATTTT
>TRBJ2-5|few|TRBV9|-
CASSVGPGETQYF
TGTGCCAGCAGCGTCGGACCGGGAGAGACCCAGTACTTC